These 13 T cell receptor beta chains share one sample of origin, sequenced in a study of shared clonotypes between healthy human individuals. Assay: immunoSEQ multiplex PCR; the TCRdb copy retains only in-frame clones and omits some. The repertoire holds over a million clones, with just under 99% as singletons. Sequencing input: naive CD4+ T cells sorted from blood. This sample's subset: CD45RA+ positively selected. These receptors originate from a man younger than 40 in good health.

This clone was detected only once. The gene calls are TRBV21-1 and TRBJ2-3; no check of the table's D call, TRBD2, against the DNA was made. TRBV21-1 represents a pseudogene. This CDR3 contains 15 residues. In DNA, the CDR3 is TGTGCCAGCACCGAAATCGGCGGTTTGAGAGATACGCAGTATTTT. This gives the protein CASTEIGGLRDTQYF.

V usage is TRBV30 and J usage is TRBJ1-5; 11 bases line up with TRBD1. Germline CDR1 reads GTSNPN; CDR2 reads SVGIG (reference sequence). After removal of 2 bases from V and 6 bases from J, the junction contained 3 bases not matched to a gene. CDR3 size: 14 residues. The CDR3 loop reads CAWSKDRGRQPQHF. CDR3 in DNA: TGTGCCTGGAGTAAGGACAGGGGGCGTCAGCCCCAGCATTTT.

The gene calls are TRBV9 and TRBJ2-1; 7 bases are shared with TRBD2. Trimming removed 4 bases from V and 7 bases from J; junction bases left unmatched: 11. Germline assignment: CDR1 SGDLS and CDR2 YYNGEE. The CDR3 runs to 15 residues. Here the CDR3 DNA reads TGTGCCAGCAGCCGCAGGGCGGGAGAGGGAAATGAGCAGTTCTTC. This sequence encodes CASSRRAGEGNEQFF.

The CDR3 loop reads CASSPIPDPNTQYF. The CDR3 DNA is TGTGCCAGCTCACCTATTCCCGACCCCAATACGCAGTATTTT. The rearrangement joins TRBV18 to TRBJ2-3; no reliable D call. The germline V gene has CDR1 KGHSH and CDR2 LQKENI. V was clipped by 3 bases and J by 7 bases, with 14 bases between them. The CDR3 is 14 amino acids.

The table lists this clone with a count of one. The same CDR3 can be traced to other DNA sequences in this sample. J is TRBJ2-1 and V is TRBV5-1; 9 bases map to TRBD1. CDR1 is SGHRS and CDR2 is YFSETQ in the germline V gene. J lost 6 bases, V lost 4 bases, and 5 bases had no gene match. This CDR3 is 14 amino acids long. The CDR3 bases are TGCGCCAGCAGCCCCCGACAGGGGGGCAATGAGCAGTTCTTC. This codes for CASSPRQGGNEQFF. Complete variable domain (other parts from reference TRBV5-1 and TRBJ2-1): KAGVTQTPRYLIKTRGQQVTLSCSPISGHRSVSWYQQTPGQGLQFLFEYFSETQRNKGNFPGRFSGRQFSNSRSEMNVSTLELGDSALYLCASSPRQGGNEQFFGPGTRLTVL.

This chain joins TRBV7-9 and TRBJ2-5, with D possibly TRBD1 on 5 matching bases. V was clipped by 7 bases and J by 2 bases, with 14 bases between them. This CDR3 has 14 residues. Germline loops: CDR1 SEHNR, CDR2 FQNEAQ (reference sequence). The DNA for the CDR3 is TGTGCCAGCAACCTCAACCAGGGACAAGAGACCCAGTACTTC. Residues: CASNLNQGQETQYF.

CDR3 amino acids: CASSHPGGDSYGYTF. DNA for the CDR3: TGTGCCAGCAGCCATCCAGGGGGCGATAGCTATGGCTACACCTTC. The chain recombines TRBV5-4 with TRBJ1-2, with 8 positions matching TRBD1. The CDR3 spans 15 residues. Trimming took 4 bases from V and 4 from J; bases not matched to a gene: 9. The germline V gene encodes CDR1 SGHNT and CDR2 YYREEE (reference sequence).

This clone has a single count. The rearrangement joins TRBV14 to TRBJ2-7; D might be TRBD1 (6 bases). The CDR3 contains 14 residues. Trimming took 5 bases from V and 3 from J, leaving 14 bases between them. The germline V gene has CDR1 SGHDN and CDR2 FVKESK. The CDR3 loop reads CASSVGQRYYEQYF. The CDR3 region has the DNA TGTGCCAGCAGCGTAGGACAGCGATACTACGAGCAGTACTTC.

The rearrangement links TRBV11-2 to TRBJ2-1; D not resolved. Germline CDR1 is SGHAT and CDR2 is FQNNGV. There are 13 residues in the CDR3. Between the trimmed V and J ends, which lost 2 bases and 8 bases, there was a span of 10 bases. Here the CDR3 reads CASSLNPKDEQFF. The CDR3 nucleotides read TGTGCCAGCAGCTTAAACCCGAAGGATGAGCAGTTCTTC.

The chain couples TRBV10-1 to TRBJ2-2, with a tentative D call TRBD1 (5 bases). The V gene lost 2 bases and the J gene lost 0 bases, with 7 bases spanning the gap. This CDR3 spans 15 amino acids. CDR1 WNHNN and CDR2 SYGVQD come from the germline V gene (reference sequence). This CDR3 is CASSEDSANTGELFF. CDR3 nucleotides: TGCGCCAGCAGTGAGGACAGCGCGAACACCGGGGAGCTGTTTTTT.

In nucleotides, the CDR3 is TGTGCCAGCAGCGTAAAGGAAGGTACGGGGCGCCCGGAAGGTGAGCAGTTCTTC. This sequence encodes CASSVKEGTGRPEGEQFF. The rearrangement uses TRBV9 and TRBJ2-1, with D possibly being TRBD1 or TRBD2 (5 bases each). CDR1 is SGDLS and CDR2 is YYNGEE in the germline V gene. V lost 1 base and J 9 bases, leaving 26 bases between the germline ends. The CDR3 has 18 residues.

This clone was counted a single time. The chain combines TRBV11-2 with TRBJ1-1; D is uncertain. V was shortened by 6 bases and J by 3 bases, with 14 bases between the two germline ends. The CDR3 extends over 14 amino acids. Germline CDR1 reads SGHAT; CDR2 reads FQNNGV. The CDR3 reads CASSPAERDTEAFF. CDR3 coding DNA: TGTGCCAGCAGTCCCGCGGAGCGCGACACTGAAGCTTTCTTT.

The chain recombines TRBV7-9 with TRBJ2-5, with 10 bases that match TRBD2. Germline CDR1 reads SEHNR; CDR2 reads FQNEAQ (reference sequence). Trimming took 5 bases from V and 6 from J; bases not matched to a gene: 21. The CDR3 contains 19 residues. The CDR3 coding sequence is TGTGCCAGCAGCCCCCAGAGGGAGCGGGAGGGCGGCGGGGAACAGACCCAGTACTTC. Its protein product is CASSPQREREGGGEQTQYF.